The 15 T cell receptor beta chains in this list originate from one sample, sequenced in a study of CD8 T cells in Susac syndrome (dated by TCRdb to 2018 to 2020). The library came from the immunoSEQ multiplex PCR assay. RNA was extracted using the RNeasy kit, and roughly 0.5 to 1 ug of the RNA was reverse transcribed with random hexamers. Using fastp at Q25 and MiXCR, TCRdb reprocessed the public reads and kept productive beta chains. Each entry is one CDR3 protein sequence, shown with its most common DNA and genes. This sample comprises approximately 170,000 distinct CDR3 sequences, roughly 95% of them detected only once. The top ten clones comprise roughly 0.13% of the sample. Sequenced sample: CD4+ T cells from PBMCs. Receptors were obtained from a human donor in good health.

The CDR3 sequence: CASTSQITGSTYEQYF. The CDR3 bases are TGTGCCAGCACGTCACAGATTACAGGGAGCACCTACGAGCAGTACTTC. V usage is TRBV11-1 and J usage is TRBJ2-7; D is perhaps TRBD1 (6 bases). Trimming removed 7 bases at V and 2 bases at J, with 21 bases between. The CDR3 extends over 16 amino acids. The germline gives CDR1 SGHAT, CDR2 FQDESV (reference sequence).

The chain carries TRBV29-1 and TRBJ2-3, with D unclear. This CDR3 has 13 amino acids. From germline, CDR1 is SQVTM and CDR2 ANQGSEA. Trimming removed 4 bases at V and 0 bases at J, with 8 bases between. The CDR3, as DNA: TGCAGCGTTGGTAACTGGAGCACAGATACGCAGTATTTT. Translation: CSVGNWSTDTQYF.

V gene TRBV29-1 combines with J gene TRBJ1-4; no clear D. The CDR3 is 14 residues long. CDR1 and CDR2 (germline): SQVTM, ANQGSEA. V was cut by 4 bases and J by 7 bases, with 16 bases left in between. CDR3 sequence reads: CSVVDRKEGEKLFF. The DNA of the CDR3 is TGCAGCGTTGTGGACCGCAAGGAGGGTGAAAAACTGTTTTTT.

CDR3 region: CASSVVAGGYNEQFF. CDR3 nucleotide sequence: TGTGCCAGCAGCGTAGTAGCGGGGGGGTACAATGAGCAGTTCTTC. The chain carries TRBV9 and TRBJ2-1; 11 bases fit TRBD2. The CDR3 has 15 amino acids. The V gene's germline CDR1 is SGDLS and CDR2 YYNGEE. V shed 0 bases, J shed 4 bases, and the junction held 0 bases outside the gene matches. The whole variable domain, filled in from reference TRBV9 and TRBJ2-1, reads DSGVTQTPKHLITATGQRVTLRCSPRSGDLSVYWYQQSLDQGLQFLIQYYNGEERAKGNILERFSAQQFPDLHSELNLSSLELGDSALYFCASSVVAGGYNEQFFGPGTRLTVL.

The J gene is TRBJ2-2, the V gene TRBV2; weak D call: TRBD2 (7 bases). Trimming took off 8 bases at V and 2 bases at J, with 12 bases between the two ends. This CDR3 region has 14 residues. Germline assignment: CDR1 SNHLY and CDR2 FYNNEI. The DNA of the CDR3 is TGTGCCAGCTGGGGGGGCCCTAACACCGGGGAGCTGTTTTTT. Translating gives CASWGGPNTGELFF. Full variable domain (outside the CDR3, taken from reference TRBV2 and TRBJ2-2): EPEVTQTPSHQVTQMGQEVILRCVPISNHLYFYWYRQILGQKVEFLVSFYNNEISEKSEIFDDQFSVERPDGSNFTLKIRSTKLEDSAMYFCASWGGPNTGELFFGEGSRLTVL.

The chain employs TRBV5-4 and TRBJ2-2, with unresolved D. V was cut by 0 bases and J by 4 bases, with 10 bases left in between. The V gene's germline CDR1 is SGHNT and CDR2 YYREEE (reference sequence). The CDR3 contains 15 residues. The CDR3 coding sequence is TGTGCCAGCAGCTTGGTCGGCCGAAGCACCGGGGAGCTGTTTTTT. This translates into CASSLVGRSTGELFF.

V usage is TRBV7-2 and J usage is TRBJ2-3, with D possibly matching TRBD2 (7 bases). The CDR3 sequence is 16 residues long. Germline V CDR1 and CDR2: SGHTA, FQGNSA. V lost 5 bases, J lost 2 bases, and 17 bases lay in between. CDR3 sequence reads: CASSLQLGGPTDTQYF. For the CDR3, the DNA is TGTGCCAGCAGCCTCCAATTGGGGGGGCCCACAGATACGCAGTATTTT.

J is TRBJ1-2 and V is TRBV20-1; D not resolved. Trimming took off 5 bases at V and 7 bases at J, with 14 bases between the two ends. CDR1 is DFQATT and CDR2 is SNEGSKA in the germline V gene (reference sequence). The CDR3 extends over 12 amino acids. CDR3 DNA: TGCAGTGCTCCGGACGGGTATGGTGGCTACACCTTC. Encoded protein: CSAPDGYGGYTF.

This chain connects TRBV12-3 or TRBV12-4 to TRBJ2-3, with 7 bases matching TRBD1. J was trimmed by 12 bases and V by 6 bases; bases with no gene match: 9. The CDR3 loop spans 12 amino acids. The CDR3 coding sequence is TGTGCCAGCAGCCGTACCGGGACAGCACAGTATTTT. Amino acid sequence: CASSRTGTAQYF.

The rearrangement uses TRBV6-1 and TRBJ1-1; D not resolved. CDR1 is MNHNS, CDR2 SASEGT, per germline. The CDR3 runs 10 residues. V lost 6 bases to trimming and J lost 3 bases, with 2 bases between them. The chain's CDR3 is CASRDTEAFF. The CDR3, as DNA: TGTGCCAGCAGAGACACTGAAGCTTTCTTT.

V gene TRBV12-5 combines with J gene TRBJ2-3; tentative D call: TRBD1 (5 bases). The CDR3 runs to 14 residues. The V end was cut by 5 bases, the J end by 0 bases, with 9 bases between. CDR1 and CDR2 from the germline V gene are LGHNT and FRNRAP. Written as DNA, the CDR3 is TGTGCTAGTGGTAGACAGACAAGCACAGATACGCAGTATTTT. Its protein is CASGRQTSTDTQYF. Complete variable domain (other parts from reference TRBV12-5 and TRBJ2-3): DARVTQTPRHKVTEMGQEVTMRCQPILGHNTVFWYRQTMMQGLELLAYFRNRAPLDDSGMPKDRFSAEMPDATLATLKIQPSEPRDSAVYFCASGRQTSTDTQYFGPGTRLTVL.

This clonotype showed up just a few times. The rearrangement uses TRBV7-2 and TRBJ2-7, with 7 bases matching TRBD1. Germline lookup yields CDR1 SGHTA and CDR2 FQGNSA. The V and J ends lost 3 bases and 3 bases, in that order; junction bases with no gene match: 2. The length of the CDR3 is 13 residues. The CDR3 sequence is CASSFDRVYEQYF. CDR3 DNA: TGTGCCAGCAGCTTCGACAGGGTCTACGAGCAGTACTTC.

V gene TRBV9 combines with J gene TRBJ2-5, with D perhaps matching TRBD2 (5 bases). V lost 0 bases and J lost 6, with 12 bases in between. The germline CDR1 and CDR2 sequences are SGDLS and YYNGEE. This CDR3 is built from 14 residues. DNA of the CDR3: TGTGCCAGCAGCGTAGACTCCCCCGGGAAGACCCAGTACTTC. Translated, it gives CASSVDSPGKTQYF.

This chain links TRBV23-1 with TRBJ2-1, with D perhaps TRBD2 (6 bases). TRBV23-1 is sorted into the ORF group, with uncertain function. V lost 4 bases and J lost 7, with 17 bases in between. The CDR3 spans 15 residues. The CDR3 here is CASSLTRASENEQFF. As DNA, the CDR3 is TGCGCCAGCAGTCTCACAAGAGCTAGCGAGAATGAGCAGTTCTTC.

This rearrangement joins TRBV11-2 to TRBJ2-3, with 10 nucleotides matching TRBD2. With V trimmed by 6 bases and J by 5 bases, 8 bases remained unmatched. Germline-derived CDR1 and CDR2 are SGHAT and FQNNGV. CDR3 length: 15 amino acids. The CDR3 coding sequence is TGTGCCAGCAGGCGAGCGGGGGGGCTTGGAGATACGCAGTATTTT. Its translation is CASRRAGGLGDTQYF.